This T cell receptor (beta chain) is from a study of blood T cell repertoires in COVID-19. Looked up from germline, CDR1 is ENHRY and CDR2 is SYGVKD. This CDR3 has 13 residues. The junction had 6 bases not matched to a gene; V was cut back by 11 bases and J by 4 bases. Sequencing was performed with immunoSEQ multiplex PCR; in TCRdb, only in-frame clones are kept and a portion is missing. The table records around 88,000 clones, more than 85% of them present only once. The receptor's source is a man aged 60 to 75 with acute or convalescent COVID-19. The J gene is TRBJ1-5, the V gene TRBV10-3; 9 bases map to TRBD1. The sample was peripheral blood. The CDR3 is CAVRDRDNQPQHF. Written as DNA, the CDR3 is TGTGCCGTTCGGGACAGGGATAATCAGCCCCAGCATTTT.